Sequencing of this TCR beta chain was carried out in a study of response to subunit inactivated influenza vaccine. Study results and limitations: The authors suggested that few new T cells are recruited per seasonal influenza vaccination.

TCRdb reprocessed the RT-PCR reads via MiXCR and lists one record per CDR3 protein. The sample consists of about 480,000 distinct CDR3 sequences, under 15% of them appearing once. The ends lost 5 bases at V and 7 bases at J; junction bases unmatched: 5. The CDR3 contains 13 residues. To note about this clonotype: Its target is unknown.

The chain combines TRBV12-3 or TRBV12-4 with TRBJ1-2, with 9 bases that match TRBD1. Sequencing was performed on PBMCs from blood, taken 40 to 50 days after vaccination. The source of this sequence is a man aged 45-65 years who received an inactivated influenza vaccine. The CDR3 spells CASSPTGGGGYTF. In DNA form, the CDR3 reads TGTGCCAGCAGTCCCACAGGGGGCGGTGGCTACACCTTC.